A single sample gave rise to the 29 T cell receptor beta chains below, sequenced in a study of blood T cells in healthy people across ages (dated by TCRdb to the mid-2010s). The library was built by means of 5' RACE. TCRdb records Illumina HiSeq 2500 as the sequencer. The second PCR ran for about 6 to 11 cycles and used a J-beta primer mix along with a sample-barcoded 5' primer. The raw public data were reprocessed by TCRdb itself: fastp quality trimming at Q25, MiXCR clonotype calling, in-frame beta chains only. Here each entry gathers all rows of one CDR3 protein and keeps the most common genes and DNA. The sample has approximately 600,000 distinct CDR3 sequences on record, 58% of them singletons. The ten largest clones take up around 37% of the sample. The material sequenced was blood. These receptors all stem from a man between 60 and 70 years old in good health.

This clonotype was counted between two and nine times. This chain uses TRBV5-1 with TRBJ1-4; D unresolved. V was clipped by 0 bases and J by 5 bases, with 8 bases between them. The CDR3 spans 14 residues. The V gene's germline CDR1 is SGHRS and CDR2 YFSETQ. The CDR3 nucleotides are TGCGCCAGCAGCTTGGGGAACTTAAATGAAAAACTGTTTTTT. As protein: CASSLGNLNEKLFF.

The rearrangement joins TRBV12-3 or TRBV12-4 to TRBJ1-2, with TRBD1 matching over 9 bases. The CDR3 sequence is 14 residues long. Trimming removed 6 bases from V and 3 bases from J; junction bases left unmatched: 5. The CDR3 bases are TGTGCCAGCAGCCGTGGACAGGGGTACTATGGCTACACCTTC. Its protein product is CASSRGQGYYGYTF.

There are many counts of this clonotype. This chain connects TRBV5-1 to TRBJ2-5; D may be TRBD1 (6 bases). The V gene lost 2 bases and the J gene lost 5 bases, with 7 bases spanning the gap. The CDR3 is 12 residues long. The germline V gene encodes CDR1 SGHRS and CDR2 YFSETQ. CDR3 in amino acids: CASSFQGETQYF. CDR3 sequence (DNA): TGCGCCAGCAGCTTTCAGGGGGAGACCCAGTACTTC.

The chain links TRBV18 to TRBJ2-7, with 10 positions matching TRBD1. V dropped 0 bases and J dropped 6; count of bases not matched to a gene: 5. In germline, CDR1 is KGHSH, CDR2 LQKENI. The CDR3 runs 15 residues. The CDR3 region is CASSPPGTGVSEQYF. DNA for the CDR3: TGTGCCAGCTCACCACCGGGGACAGGGGTGAGCGAGCAGTACTTC. The full variable domain, rest sourced from reference TRBV18 and TRBJ2-7, is NAGVMQNPRHLVRRRGQEARLRCSPMKGHSHVYWYRQLPEEGLKFMVYLQKENIIDESGMPKERFSAEFPKEGPSILRIQQVVRGDSAAYFCASSPPGTGVSEQYFGPGTRLTVT.

This rearrangement joins TRBV11-2 to TRBJ2-4; TRBD2 is a possible D gene (6 bases). Trimming took 1 base from V and 14 from J, leaving 21 bases between them. This CDR3 has 15 residues. Germline V gene lookup returns CDR1 SGHAT and CDR2 FQNNGV. CDR3 residues: CASSLVGGFGQDEYF. As DNA, the CDR3 is TGTGCCAGCAGCTTAGTTGGGGGGTTTGGGCAGGATGAGTACTTC.

This clonotype was detected a few times. The J gene is TRBJ2-6, the V gene TRBV10-3, with D possibly matching TRBD2 (7 bases). The CDR3 sequence is 14 residues long. The germline V and J ends were trimmed by 6 bases and 2 bases, with 8 bases remaining between them. CDR1 and CDR2 (germline): ENHRY, SYGVKD. The CDR3 loop reads CAIRGGAGANVLTF. In DNA form, the CDR3 reads TGTGCCATCAGAGGGGGGGCTGGGGCCAACGTCCTGACTTTC.

As DNA, the CDR3 is TGCAGCGTTGATGGTTGGGAGACCCAGTACTTC. This sequence encodes CSVDGWETQYF. V is TRBV29-1 and J is TRBJ2-5, with D hard to call. V lost 3 bases to trimming and J lost 5 bases, with 7 bases between them. CDR1 SQVTM and CDR2 ANQGSEA come from the germline V gene. The CDR3 covers 11 residues.

The V gene is TRBV3-1, the J gene TRBJ1-1; 7 bases align to TRBD1. Trimming at V came to 3 bases and at J to 7 bases, leaving 11 bases not matched to a gene. The CDR3 spans 15 residues. CDR1 LGHDT and CDR2 YNNKEL come from the germline V gene (reference sequence). In DNA, the CDR3 is TGTGCCAGCAGCCAGATTACAGGGGTGGTAGGTGAAGCTTTCTTT. It encodes CASSQITGVVGEAFF.

A few counts support this clonotype. The chain carries TRBV5-1 and TRBJ2-1; 8 positions agree with TRBD2. Per germline, CDR1 SGHRS and CDR2 YFSETQ. The V and J ends lost 0 bases and 8 bases, in that order; junction bases with no gene match: 13. This CDR3 spans 17 amino acids. The CDR3 region has the DNA TGCGCCAGCAGCTTGGCCCCAGGCGGGGGGCCTGTGGATGAGCAGTTCTTC. This gives the protein CASSLAPGGGPVDEQFF.

Points on this clonotype: The junction departs from the called germline gene at one end, perhaps through a read error. V is TRBV7-2 and J is TRBJ2-5, with 12 bases fitting TRBD2. The CDR3 extends over 15 amino acids. From germline, CDR1 is SGHTA and CDR2 FQGNSA. CDR3 in amino acids: CASCFRTSGEETQYF. CDR3 nucleotide sequence: TGTGCCAGCTGCTTTAGGACTAGCGGGGAAGAGACCCAGTACTTC.

This clonotype was counted a single time. The V call is TRBV3-1, the J call TRBJ1-2, with a tentative D call TRBD1 (5 bases). The CDR3 has 15 residues. The V gene's germline CDR1 is LGHDT and CDR2 YNNKEL (reference sequence). The V end lost 0 bases, the J end lost 6 bases, and 14 bases lay between the germline ends. CDR3: CASSQDSGAPDGYTF. CDR3 coding DNA: TGTGCCAGCAGCCAAGATTCCGGGGCGCCCGATGGCTACACCTTC.

The chain carries TRBV20-1 and TRBJ2-5; 10 positions agree with TRBD2. Trimming took 6 bases from V and 5 from J; bases not matched to a gene: 9. The CDR3 has 14 amino acids. Germline loops: CDR1 DFQATT, CDR2 SNEGSKA (reference sequence). CDR3 nucleotides: TGCAGTGCCAAGCTAGCGGGGGACTTCGAGACCCAGTACTTC. It encodes CSAKLAGDFETQYF.

As for this clonotype: This may be a read error: a much more frequent sequence differs by one nucleotide. The chain combines TRBV6-1 with TRBJ2-3; D possibly matches TRBD1 or TRBD2 (7 bases each). This CDR3 contains 15 residues. Looked up from germline, CDR1 is MNHNS and CDR2 is SASEGT. Here the CDR3 reads CTSSVFQGGTDTQYF. CDR3 sequence (DNA): TGTACCAGCAGTGTCTTCCAGGGGGGGACAGATACGCAGTATTTT.

The chain recombines TRBV4-1 with TRBJ1-1; D might be TRBD1 (6 bases). The CDR3 has 14 amino acids. Looked up from germline, CDR1 is MGHRA and CDR2 is YSYEKL. V lost 3 bases, J lost 2 bases, and 10 bases lay in between. In DNA form, the CDR3 reads TGCGCCAGCAGCCACGACAGGACAAACACTGAAGCTTTCTTT. Translating it yields CASSHDRTNTEAFF.

There are a few counts of this clonotype. The genes are TRBV7-2 and TRBJ2-3; TRBD2 matches at 7 bases. This CDR3 contains 12 residues. Germline lookup yields CDR1 SGHTA and CDR2 FQGNSA. Trimming removed 8 bases from V and 5 bases from J; junction bases left unmatched: 4. CDR3 sequence: CASRTRGDTQYF. DNA for the CDR3: TGTGCCAGCCGGACTAGGGGAGATACGCAGTATTTT.

The chain employs TRBV29-1 and TRBJ2-7; D tentatively fits TRBD1 or TRBD2 (7 bases each). The CDR3 has 14 amino acids. Germline loops: CDR1 SQVTM, CDR2 ANQGSEA. Trimming stripped 7 bases from V and 2 bases from J, with 18 bases between. CDR3 DNA: TGCAGCGCCCAGGGGGGGGGAGGCCCCTACGAGCAGTACTTC. It encodes CSAQGGGGPYEQYF.

The chain links TRBV10-1 to TRBJ2-3; 9 bases map to TRBD2. Germline V gives CDR1 WNHNN, CDR2 SYGVQD (reference sequence). There are 17 residues in the CDR3. V lost 0 bases, J lost 2 bases, and 6 bases stayed unmatched. The DNA of the CDR3 is TGCGCCAGCAGTGAGTCGAGCAGCGGGGGGTTCACAGATACGCAGTATTTT. As protein: CASSESSSGGFTDTQYF.

The table lists this clonotype with a few counts. CDR3 sequence (DNA): TGTGCCAGCAGTCAAAACAGGGGGCGTGAAAAACTGTTTTTT. Translating it yields CASSQNRGREKLFF. The V and J genes are TRBV28 and TRBJ1-4; 9 bases match TRBD1. The CDR3 is made up of 14 amino acids. Germline V CDR1 and CDR2: MDHEN, SYDVKM. V dropped 5 bases and J dropped 7; count of bases not matched to a gene: 5.

This chain's CDR3 is CASRTTDRGPQHF. As DNA, the CDR3 is TGTGCCAGCAGGACGACAGACCGAGGGCCCCAGCATTTT. The chain employs TRBV28 and TRBJ1-5; TRBD1 is a possible D gene (5 bases). Per germline, CDR1 MDHEN and CDR2 SYDVKM. Deletions cut 6 bases from V and 9 bases from J, with 15 bases between. This CDR3 region has 13 residues. Combining the CDR3 with reference TRBV28 and TRBJ1-5 gives the whole variable domain DVKVTQSSRYLVKRTGEKVFLECVQDMDHENMFWYRQDPGLGLRLIYFSYDVKMKEKGDIPEGYSVSREKKERFSLILESASTNQTSMYLCASRTTDRGPQHFGDGTRLSIL.

This clonotype was found a few times. This chain uses TRBV5-1 with TRBJ2-5, with 8 nucleotides matching TRBD1. CDR1 and CDR2 from the germline V gene are SGHRS and YFSETQ. The ends lost 4 bases at V and 2 bases at J; junction bases unmatched: 4. The CDR3 is 14 residues long. CDR3 sequence reads: CASSGGDRQETQYF. CDR3 sequence (DNA): TGCGCCAGCAGCGGCGGGGACAGGCAAGAGACCCAGTACTTC.

This clonotype was counted a few times. This sequence joins TRBV15 and TRBJ2-5; D unresolved. Germline CDR1 and CDR2: LNHNV and YYDKDF (reference sequence). With 1 base removed from V and 4 bases from J, the gap between germline ends came to 1 base. The CDR3 spans 11 residues. CDR3 loop: CATSRGETQYF. The CDR3 DNA reads TGTGCCACCAGCAGAGGAGAGACCCAGTACTTC.

Turning to this clonotype: This could be a read error, since a much larger clone is one nucleotide away. J is TRBJ2-1 and V is TRBV5-8, with D tentatively TRBD2 (6 bases). CDR3 length: 15 amino acids. Germline lookup yields CDR1 SGHTS and CDR2 YDEGEE. The CDR3, as DNA: TGTGCCAGCAGCTTATCCGGAGGGTCCTACGATGAGCAGTTCTTC. The encoded protein is CASSLSGGSYDEQFF. The entire variable domain, with the rest obtained from reference TRBV5-8 and TRBJ2-1, is as follows: EAGVTQSPTHLIKTRGQQATLRCSPISGHTSVYWYQQALGLGLQFLLWYDEGEERNRGNFPPRFSGRQFPNYSSELNVNALELEDSALYLCASSLSGGSYDEQFFGPGTRLTVL.

This chain uses TRBV18 with TRBJ2-3, with D possibly called TRBD1 or TRBD2 (6 bases each). The V end lost 3 bases, the J end lost 2 bases, and 15 bases lay between the germline ends. Germline V gene sequence: CDR1 KGHSH, CDR2 LQKENI. The CDR3 runs to 16 residues. As DNA, the CDR3 is TGTGCCAGCTCACCTCGCACGGGGGACACCACAGATACGCAGTATTTT. It codes for CASSPRTGDTTDTQYF.

The chain recombines TRBV6-1 with TRBJ1-2; D call uncertain. V was clipped by 4 bases and J by 7 bases, with 16 bases between them. Germline V gene lookup returns CDR1 MNHNS and CDR2 SASEGT. This CDR3 has 14 residues. CDR3 sequence: CASSGSHLSFGYTF. The CDR3 coding sequence is TGTGCCAGCAGTGGAAGTCATTTGAGCTTTGGCTACACCTTC.

This clonotype was seen more than once but under ten times. V is TRBV5-1 and J is TRBJ2-3; 8 bases fit TRBD2. This CDR3 is 15 amino acids long. The V gene's germline CDR1 is SGHRS and CDR2 YFSETQ. The trim removed 6 bases at V and 6 bases at J, leaving 12 bases unmatched. CDR3 in amino acids: CASTTSGGQQDTQYF. CDR3 bases: TGCGCCAGCACTACCAGCGGGGGACAACAGGATACGCAGTATTTT. The variable domain in full, completed from reference TRBV5-1 and TRBJ2-3, reads KAGVTQTPRYLIKTRGQQVTLSCSPISGHRSVSWYQQTPGQGLQFLFEYFSETQRNKGNFPGRFSGRQFSNSRSEMNVSTLELGDSALYLCASTTSGGQQDTQYFGPGTRLTVL.

Comments on this clonotype: A read error may explain this, as a much larger clone is one base away. The chain carries TRBV20-1 and TRBJ2-2; D uncertain. Trimming removed 5 bases from V and 7 bases from J, with 11 bases in between. Germline-derived CDR1 and CDR2 are DFQATT and SNEGSKA (reference sequence). The CDR3 covers 12 residues. Here the CDR3 reads CSAPNEVGELFF. Here the CDR3 DNA reads TGCAGTGCTCCGAATGAGGTCGGGGAGCTGTTTTTT.

J is TRBJ2-1 and V is TRBV2, with 12 bases matching TRBD2. Germline V gives CDR1 SNHLY, CDR2 FYNNEI. V lost 4 bases and J lost 0; bases outside the gene matches: 4. This CDR3 is built from 17 residues. CDR3 amino acids: CASSGLGLAGSYNEQFF. In DNA, the CDR3 is TGTGCCAGCAGTGGCCTGGGACTAGCGGGCTCCTACAATGAGCAGTTCTTC.

The chain employs TRBV3-1 and TRBJ1-2; D is possibly TRBD1 (6 bases). The CDR3 is made up of 15 amino acids. V lost 0 bases and J lost 8, with 16 bases in between. Germline V gene data show CDR1 as LGHDT and CDR2 as YNNKEL (reference sequence). The CDR3 region is CASSQDATGQSGYTF. Here the CDR3 DNA reads TGTGCCAGCAGCCAAGATGCCACAGGACAGTCAGGCTACACCTTC. Full variable domain (missing parts from reference TRBV3-1 and TRBJ1-2): DTAVSQTPKYLVTQMGNDKSIKCEQNLGHDTMYWYKQDSKKFLKIMFSYNNKELIINETVPNRFSPKSPDKAHLNLHINSLELGDSAVYFCASSQDATGQSGYTFGSGTRLTVV.

This clonotype occurred a few times. This sequence joins TRBV24-1 and TRBJ1-5; weak D call: TRBD1 (5 bases). The CDR3 extends over 12 amino acids. Germline V lookup: CDR1 KGHDR, CDR2 SFDVKD. V lost 7 bases to trimming and J lost 5 bases, with 8 bases between them. In nucleotides, the CDR3 is TGTGCCACCAGCCAGGGTTATCAGCCCCAGCATTTT. It encodes CATSQGYQPQHF.